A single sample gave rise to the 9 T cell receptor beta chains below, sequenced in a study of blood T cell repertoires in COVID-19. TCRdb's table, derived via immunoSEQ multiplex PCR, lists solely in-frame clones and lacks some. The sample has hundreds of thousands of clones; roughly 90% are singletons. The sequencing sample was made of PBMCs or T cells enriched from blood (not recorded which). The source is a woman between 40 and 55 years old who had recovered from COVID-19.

CDR3 sequence (DNA): TGTGCCAGCAGCGCGGTAGACAGGGCGGACACTGAAGCTTTCTTT. Protein product: CASSAVDRADTEAFF. The chain carries TRBV9 and TRBJ1-1, with 7 nucleotides matching TRBD1. Trimming at V came to 3 bases and at J to 3 bases, leaving 8 bases not matched to a gene. From germline, CDR1 is SGDLS and CDR2 YYNGEE. The CDR3 consists of 15 residues. The full variable domain, its missing parts supplied by reference TRBV9 and TRBJ1-1, is DSGVTQTPKHLITATGQRVTLRCSPRSGDLSVYWYQQSLDQGLQFLIQYYNGEERAKGNILERFSAQQFPDLHSELNLSSLELGDSALYFCASSAVDRADTEAFFGQGTRLTVV.

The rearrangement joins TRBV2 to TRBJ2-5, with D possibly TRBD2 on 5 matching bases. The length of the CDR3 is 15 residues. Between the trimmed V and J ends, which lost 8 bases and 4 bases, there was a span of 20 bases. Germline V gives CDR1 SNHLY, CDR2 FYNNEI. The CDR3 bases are TGTGCCAGCTTTCAACTAGGCCGGGCAGGAGAGACCCAGTACTTC. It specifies CASFQLGRAGETQYF.

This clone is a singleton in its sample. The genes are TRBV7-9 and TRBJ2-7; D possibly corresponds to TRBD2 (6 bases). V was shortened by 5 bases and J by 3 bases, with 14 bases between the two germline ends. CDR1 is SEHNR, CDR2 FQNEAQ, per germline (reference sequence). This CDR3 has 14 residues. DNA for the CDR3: TGTGCCAGCAGCCTCTCCGGGAGCCTCTACGAGCAGTACTTC. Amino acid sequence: CASSLSGSLYEQYF.

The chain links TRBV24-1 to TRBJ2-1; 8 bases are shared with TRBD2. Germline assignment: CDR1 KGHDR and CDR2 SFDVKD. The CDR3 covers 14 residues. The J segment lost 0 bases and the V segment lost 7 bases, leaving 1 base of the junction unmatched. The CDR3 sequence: CATRAGGSYNEQFF. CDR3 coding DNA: TGTGCCACCAGGGCGGGGGGCTCCTACAATGAGCAGTTCTTC.

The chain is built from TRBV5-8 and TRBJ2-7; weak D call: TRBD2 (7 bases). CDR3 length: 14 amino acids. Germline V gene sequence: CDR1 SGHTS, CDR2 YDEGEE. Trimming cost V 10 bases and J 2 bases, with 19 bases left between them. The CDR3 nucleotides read TGTGCCGGGGGGGACAAGACCTCCCCCTACGAGCAGTACTTC. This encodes CAGGDKTSPYEQYF. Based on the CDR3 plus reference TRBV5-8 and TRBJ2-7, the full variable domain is EAGVTQSPTHLIKTRGQQATLRCSPISGHTSVYWYQQALGLGLQFLLWYDEGEERNRGNFPPRFSGRQFPNYSSELNVNALELEDSALYLCAGGDKTSPYEQYFGPGTRLTVT.

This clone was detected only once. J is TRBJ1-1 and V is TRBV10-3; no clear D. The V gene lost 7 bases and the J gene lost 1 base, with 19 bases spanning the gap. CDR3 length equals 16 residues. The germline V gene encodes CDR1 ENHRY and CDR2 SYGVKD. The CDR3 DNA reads TGTGCCATCACCTCGAGGACTACGAGTGGGAACACTGAAGCTTTCTTT. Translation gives CAITSRTTSGNTEAFF.

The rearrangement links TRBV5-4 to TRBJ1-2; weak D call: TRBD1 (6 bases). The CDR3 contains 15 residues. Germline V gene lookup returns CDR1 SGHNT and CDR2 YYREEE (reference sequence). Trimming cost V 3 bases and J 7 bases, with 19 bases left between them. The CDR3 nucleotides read TGTGCCAGCAGCTCAACCAGGGGCAGGTCTGCTGGCTACACCTTC. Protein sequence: CASSSTRGRSAGYTF.

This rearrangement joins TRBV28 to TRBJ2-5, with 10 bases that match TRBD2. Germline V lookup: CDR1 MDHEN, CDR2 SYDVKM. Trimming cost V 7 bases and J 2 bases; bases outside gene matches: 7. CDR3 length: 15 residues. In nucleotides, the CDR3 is TGTGCCAGCACCCTAGCGGGGGCCTCTCAAGAGACCCAGTACTTC. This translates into CASTLAGASQETQYF.

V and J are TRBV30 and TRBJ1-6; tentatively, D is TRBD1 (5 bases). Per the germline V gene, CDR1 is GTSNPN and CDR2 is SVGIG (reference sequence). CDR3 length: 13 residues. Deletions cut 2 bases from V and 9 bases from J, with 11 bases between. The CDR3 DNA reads TGTGCCTGGAGTAGGAGGGGAGTTTCACCCCTCCACTTT. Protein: CAWSRRGVSPLHF.